This TCR beta chain comes out of a study of control samples from healthy donors and cancer patients. The data were produced by immunoSEQ multiplex PCR, yet TCRdb's version contains in-frame clones alone and is incomplete. The sample has 150,000 or so clones; approximately 86% are singletons. This CDR3 spans 15 amino acids. V was clipped by 4 bases and J by 2 bases; unmatched bases: 6. Germline V CDR1 and CDR2: SGHRS, YFSETQ. The sequence was collected from a man aged 18 to 30 in good health. The source material was blood. The chain recombines TRBV5-1 with TRBJ2-3, with TRBD1 matching over 8 bases. The CDR3 loop reads CASSVTGAPTDTQYF. The CDR3 bases are TGCGCCAGCAGCGTGACAGGGGCGCCCACAGATACGCAGTATTTT. Complete variable domain (other parts from reference TRBV5-1 and TRBJ2-3): KAGVTQTPRYLIKTRGQQVTLSCSPISGHRSVSWYQQTPGQGLQFLFEYFSETQRNKGNFPGRFSGRQFSNSRSEMNVSTLELGDSALYLCASSVTGAPTDTQYFGPGTRLTVL.